This TCR beta chain derives from a study of neurological immune-mediated disorders. Study-wide findings and caveats: Expanded clones shared no identical CDR3 amino acid sequences across subjects, which suggested private TCR-beta repertoires in all groups.

TCRdb re-analysed the 5' RACE reads in MiXCR, keeping a single row per CDR3 protein. The data contain about 20,000 distinct CDR3 sequences, about 2.5% of them seen just once; the ten biggest clones take up about 5.5%. There are many counts of this clonotype. Its antigen is as yet unknown. This CDR3 comprises 12 residues. Germline V gene lookup returns CDR1 LGHDT and CDR2 YNNKEL (reference sequence). Trimming stripped 5 bases from V and 5 bases from J, with 9 bases between. Unsorted libraries came from 2 million PBMCs stored at -80 °C. The chain couples TRBV3-1 to TRBJ2-5; D is undetermined. This TCR was recovered from a woman in her late teens or twenties with multiple sclerosis. The material sequenced was PBMCs. DNA of the CDR3: TGTGCCAGCAGCGCGAGGCGGGAGACCCAGTACTTC. Its protein is CASSARRETQYF.